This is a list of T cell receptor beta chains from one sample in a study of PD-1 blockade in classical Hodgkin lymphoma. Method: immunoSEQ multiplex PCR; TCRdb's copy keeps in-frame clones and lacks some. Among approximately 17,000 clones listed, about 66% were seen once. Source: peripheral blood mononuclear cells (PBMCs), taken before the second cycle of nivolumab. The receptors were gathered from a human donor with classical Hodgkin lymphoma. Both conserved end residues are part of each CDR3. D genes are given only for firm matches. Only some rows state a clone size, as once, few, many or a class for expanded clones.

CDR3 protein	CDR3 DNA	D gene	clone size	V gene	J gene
CASSQEGRLAGVSEQFF	TGTGCCAGCAGCCAAGAAGGCCGACTAGCGGGAGTATCCGAGCAGTTCTTC	TRBD2	.	TRBV4-2	TRBJ2-1
CASSQTGGQYF	TGTGCCAGCAGTCAAACAGGGGGCCAGTACTTC	TRBD1	.	TRBV6-1	TRBJ2-4
CASSRLAVRTDTQYF	TGTGCCAGCAGCCGACTAGCGGTGAGAACAGATACGCAGTATTTT	TRBD2	few	TRBV7-8	TRBJ2-3
CATSGDQGGYGEQYF	TGTGCCACCTCGGGGGACCAAGGGGGGTATGGCGAGCAGTACTTC	.	.	TRBV15	TRBJ2-7
CASSYGMNTGELFF	TGTGCCAGCAGTTACGGCATGAACACCGGGGAGCTGTTTTTT	.	.	TRBV27	TRBJ2-2
CASSPGQGPYNEQFF	TGTGCCAGCAGCCCCGGACAGGGCCCCTACAATGAGCAGTTCTTC	TRBD1	.	TRBV5-4	TRBJ2-1
CSVVGSYEQYF	TGCAGCGTTGTAGGGTCCTACGAGCAGTACTTC	.	.	TRBV29-1	TRBJ2-7
CASSPLRTDTQYF	TGTGCCAGCTCCCCCCTGAGGACAGATACGCAGTATTTT	.	.	TRBV18	TRBJ2-3
CASSSVDRLREQYF	TGTGCCAGCAGCTCCGTGGACAGGCTCCGCGAGCAGTACTTC	TRBD1	.	TRBV14	TRBJ2-7
CASSPISRTSGRWDTQYF	TGTGCCAGCAGTCCAATATCTCGGACTAGCGGGAGGTGGGATACGCAGTATTTT	TRBD2	once	TRBV28	TRBJ2-3
CSAEGVGRGHTEAFF	TGCAGCGCCGAGGGGGTCGGCAGGGGACACACTGAAGCTTTCTTT	.	.	TRBV29-1	TRBJ1-1
CASSLKGGTEAFF	TGTGCCAGCAGTTTGAAGGGGGGCACTGAAGCTTTCTTT	.	few	TRBV27	TRBJ1-1
CASSFPPAGDYGYTF	TGTGCCAGCAGTTTCCCCCCGGCTGGGGACTATGGCTACACCTTC	.	.	TRBV28	TRBJ1-2
CSVPSVVAGSSYEQYF	TGCAGCGTCCCGTCCGTGGTCGCGGGGAGCTCCTACGAGCAGTACTTC	.	.	TRBV29-1	TRBJ2-7
CASSVPSDTQYF	TGTGCCAGCAGTGTCCCATCAGATACGCAGTATTTT	.	.	TRBV28	TRBJ2-3
CASSEGHRLSGNTIYF	TGTGCCAGCAGTGAGGGACACCGTCTGTCTGGAAACACCATATATTTT	.	.	TRBV2	TRBJ1-3
CSVDGTSGRDTDTQYF	TGCAGCGTTGACGGGACTAGCGGGAGGGACACAGATACGCAGTATTTT	TRBD2	.	TRBV29-1	TRBJ2-3
CASSPLEVEQFF	TGTGCCAGCTCACCCCTTGAAGTTGAGCAGTTCTTC	.	medium-sized	TRBV18	TRBJ2-1
CASSPATWATDTQYF	TGTGCCAGCTCACCCGCGACTTGGGCCACAGATACGCAGTATTTT	.	once	TRBV18	TRBJ2-3
CASSPFPAGYEQYF	TGTGCCAGCAGCCCCTTCCCAGCGGGGTACGAGCAGTACTTC	TRBD2	.	TRBV7-2	TRBJ2-7
CSVTGPRGYEQYF	TGCAGCGTTACCGGGCCCCGGGGATACGAGCAGTACTTC	.	medium-sized	TRBV29-1	TRBJ2-7
CASSPRGDVIYGYTF	TGTGCCAGTAGTCCCCGAGGAGATGTTATCTATGGCTACACCTTC	.	.	TRBV19	TRBJ1-2
CASSGGGLVGRSEQYF	TGTGCCAGCAGCGGAGGGGGTCTAGTCGGGCGAAGCGAGCAGTACTTC	.	.	TRBV5-4	TRBJ2-7
CSVTSRGGGGNTGELFF	TGCAGCGTTACATCCAGGGGCGGCGGGGGTAACACCGGGGAGCTGTTTTTT	.	medium-sized	TRBV29-1	TRBJ2-2
CAISPQGAHGYTF	TGTGCCATCAGCCCCCAGGGGGCCCATGGCTACACCTTC	TRBD1	few	TRBV10-3	TRBJ1-2
CASSPSPRGELFF	TGTGCCAGCAGCCCAAGCCCTCGCGGGGAGCTGTTTTTT	.	.	TRBV7-9	TRBJ2-2
CASSIRGQLNNEQFF	TGTGCCAGTAGTATCCGGGGGCAGTTGAACAATGAGCAGTTCTTC	.	once	TRBV19	TRBJ2-1
CASGQQRGAYNEQFF	TGTGCTAGTGGTCAGCAGAGGGGGGCCTACAATGAGCAGTTCTTC	.	.	TRBV12-5	TRBJ2-1
CASSMGLAGASGANVLTF	TGTGCCAGCAGTATGGGACTAGCGGGAGCCTCTGGGGCCAACGTCCTGACTTTC	TRBD2	few	TRBV28	TRBJ2-6
CASSDPRALLNTEAFF	TGCGCCAGCAGTGATCCCCGGGCACTTTTGAACACTGAAGCTTTCTTT	.	once	TRBV10-2	TRBJ1-1
CSVGGQGGFGYTF	TGCAGCGTTGGGGGACAGGGTGGATTTGGCTACACCTTC	TRBD1	.	TRBV29-1	TRBJ1-2
CASSEVQGWDKLYYGYTF	TGTGCCAGCAGCGAGGTTCAGGGTTGGGACAAATTATACTATGGCTACACCTTC	.	.	TRBV7-9	TRBJ1-2
CASTRGGAGDYEQYF	TGTGCCAGCACCCGTGGGGGAGCGGGAGACTACGAGCAGTACTTC	TRBD2	.	TRBV9	TRBJ2-7
CATMESGREFEAFF	TGTGCCACCATGGAATCCGGAAGGGAATTCGAGGCTTTCTTT	.	.	TRBV28	TRBJ1-1
CASSLGDKKETQYF	TGTGCCAGCAGCTTAGGGGACAAAAAAGAGACCCAGTACTTC	.	.	TRBV11-1	TRBJ2-5
CASSESTGPSYEQYF	TGTGCCAGCAGTGAATCTACAGGTCCCTCCTACGAGCAGTACTTC	.	few	TRBV25-1	TRBJ2-7
CAIKGEREFSYEQYF	TGTGCCATCAAGGGGGAGCGGGAATTCTCCTACGAGCAGTACTTC	.	.	TRBV10-3	TRBJ2-7
CASSIRTGEDTGELFF	TGTGCCAGCAGCATCCGGACAGGGGAAGACACCGGGGAGCTGTTTTTT	.	medium-sized	TRBV21-1	TRBJ2-2
CASSIGGDTDTQYF	TGTGCCAGTAGTATCGGCGGGGACACAGATACGCAGTATTTT	.	large	TRBV19	TRBJ2-3
CASSLSVTGRGEQFF	TGTGCCAGCAGTTTATCGGTTACGGGCCGGGGTGAGCAGTTCTTC	.	.	TRBV27	TRBJ2-1
CASSLAANYGYTF	TGTGCCAGCAGCTTAGCGGCGAACTATGGCTACACCTTC	.	.	TRBV11-2	TRBJ1-2
CASSSDRGTYGYTF	TGTGCCAGCAGTTCAGACAGGGGGACCTATGGCTACACCTTC	TRBD1	.	TRBV27	TRBJ1-2
CASSLEGSGAIGYTF	TGCGCCAGCAGCTTGGAAGGCTCCGGGGCTATTGGCTACACCTTC	.	.	TRBV5-1	TRBJ1-2